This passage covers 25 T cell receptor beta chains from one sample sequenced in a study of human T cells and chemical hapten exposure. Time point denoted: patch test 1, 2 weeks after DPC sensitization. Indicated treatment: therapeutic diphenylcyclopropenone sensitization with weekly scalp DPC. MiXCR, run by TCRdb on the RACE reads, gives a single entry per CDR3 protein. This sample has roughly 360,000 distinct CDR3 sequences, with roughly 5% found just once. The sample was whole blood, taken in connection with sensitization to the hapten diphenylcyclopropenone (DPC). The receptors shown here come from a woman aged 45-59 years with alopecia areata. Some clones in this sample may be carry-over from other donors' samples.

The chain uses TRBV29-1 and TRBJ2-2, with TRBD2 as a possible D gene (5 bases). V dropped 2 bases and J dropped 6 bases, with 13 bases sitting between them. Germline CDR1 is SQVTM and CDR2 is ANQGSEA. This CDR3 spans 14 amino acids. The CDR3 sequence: CSVESPLGAGELFF. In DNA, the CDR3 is TGCAGCGTTGAAAGTCCCCTGGGAGCCGGGGAGCTGTTTTTT.

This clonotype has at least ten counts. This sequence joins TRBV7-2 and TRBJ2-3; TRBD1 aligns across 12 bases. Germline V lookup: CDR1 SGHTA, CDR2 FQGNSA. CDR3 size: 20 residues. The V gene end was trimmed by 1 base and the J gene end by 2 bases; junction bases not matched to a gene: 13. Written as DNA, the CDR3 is TGTGCCAGCAGCTTAGGATCGGGACAGGGGGCTGGCGGGACCACAGATACGCAGTATTTT. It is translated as CASSLGSGQGAGGTTDTQYF.

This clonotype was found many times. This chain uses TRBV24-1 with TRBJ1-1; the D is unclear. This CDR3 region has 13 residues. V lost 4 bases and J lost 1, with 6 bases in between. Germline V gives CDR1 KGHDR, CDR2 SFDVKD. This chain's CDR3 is CATSEGSNTEAFF. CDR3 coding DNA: TGTGCCACCAGTGAAGGGTCGAACACTGAAGCTTTCTTT.

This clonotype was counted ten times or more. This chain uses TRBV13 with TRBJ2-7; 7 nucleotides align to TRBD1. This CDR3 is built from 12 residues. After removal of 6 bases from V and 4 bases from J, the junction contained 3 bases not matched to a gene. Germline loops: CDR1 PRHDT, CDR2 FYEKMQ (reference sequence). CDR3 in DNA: TGTGCCAGCAGTCAGGGACAGTACGAGCAGTACTTC. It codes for CASSQGQYEQYF.

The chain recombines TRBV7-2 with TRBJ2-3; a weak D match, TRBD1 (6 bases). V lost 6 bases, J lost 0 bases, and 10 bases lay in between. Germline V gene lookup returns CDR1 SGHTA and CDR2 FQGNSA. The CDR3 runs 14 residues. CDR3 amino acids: CASRGAQSTDTQYF. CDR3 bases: TGTGCCAGCAGGGGGGCCCAAAGCACAGATACGCAGTATTTT.

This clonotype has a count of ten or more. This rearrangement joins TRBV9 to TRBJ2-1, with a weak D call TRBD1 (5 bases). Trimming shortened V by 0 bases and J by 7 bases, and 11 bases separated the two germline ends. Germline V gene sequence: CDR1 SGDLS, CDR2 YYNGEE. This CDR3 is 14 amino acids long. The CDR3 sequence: CASSVDSRVNEQFF. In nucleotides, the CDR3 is TGTGCCAGCAGCGTAGACTCCAGGGTTAATGAGCAGTTCTTC.

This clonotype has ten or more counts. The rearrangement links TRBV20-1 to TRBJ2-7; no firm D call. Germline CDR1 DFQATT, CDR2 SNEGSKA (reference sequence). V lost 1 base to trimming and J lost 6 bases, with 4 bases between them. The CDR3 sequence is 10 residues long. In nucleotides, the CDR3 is TGCAGTGCTAGAGGTCCCGAGCAGTACTTC. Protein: CSARGPEQYF.

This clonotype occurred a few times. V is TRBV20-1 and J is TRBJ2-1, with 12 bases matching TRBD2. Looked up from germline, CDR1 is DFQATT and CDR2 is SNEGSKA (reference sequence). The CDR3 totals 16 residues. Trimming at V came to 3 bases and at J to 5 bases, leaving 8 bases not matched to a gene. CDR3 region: CSASFLAGGSDNEQFF. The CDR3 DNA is TGCAGTGCTAGTTTTCTAGCGGGGGGGTCGGACAATGAGCAGTTCTTC.

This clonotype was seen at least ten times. The CDR3 coding sequence is TGTGCCAGCAGCCCCGGCGCCGGGTACGGAAACACCATATATTTT. Protein: CASSPGAGYGNTIYF. V gene TRBV11-1 combines with J gene TRBJ1-3, with unresolved D. Trimming shortened V by 5 bases and J by 4 bases, and 15 bases separated the two germline ends. The CDR3 runs to 15 residues. Germline assignment: CDR1 SGHAT and CDR2 FQDESV (reference sequence). The variable domain in full, completed from reference TRBV11-1 and TRBJ1-3, reads EAEVAQSPRYKITEKSQAVAFWCDPISGHATLYWYRQILGQGPELLVQFQDESVVDDSQLPKDRFSAERLKGVDSTLKIQPAELGDSAMYLCASSPGAGYGNTIYFGEGSWLTVV.

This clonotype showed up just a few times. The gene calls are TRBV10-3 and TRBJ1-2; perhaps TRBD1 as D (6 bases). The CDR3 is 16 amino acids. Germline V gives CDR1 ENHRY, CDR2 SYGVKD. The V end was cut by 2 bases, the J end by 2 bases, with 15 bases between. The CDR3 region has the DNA TGTGCCATCAGTGAGCGTCAACAGGGTCTAAACTATGGCTACACCTTC. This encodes CAISERQQGLNYGYTF.

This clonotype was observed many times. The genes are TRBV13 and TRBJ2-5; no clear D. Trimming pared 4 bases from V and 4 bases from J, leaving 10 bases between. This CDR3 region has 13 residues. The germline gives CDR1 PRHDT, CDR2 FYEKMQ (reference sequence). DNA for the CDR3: TGTGCCAGCAGCTCTTTGGTCGGAGAGACCCAGTACTTC. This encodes CASSSLVGETQYF.

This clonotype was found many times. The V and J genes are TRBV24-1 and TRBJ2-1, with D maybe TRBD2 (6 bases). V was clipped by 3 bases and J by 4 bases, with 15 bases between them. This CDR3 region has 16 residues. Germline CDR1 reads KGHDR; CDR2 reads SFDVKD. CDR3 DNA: TGTGCCACCAGTGATCCTCAGGGAGGAGGTTACAATGAGCAGTTCTTC. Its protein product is CATSDPQGGGYNEQFF.

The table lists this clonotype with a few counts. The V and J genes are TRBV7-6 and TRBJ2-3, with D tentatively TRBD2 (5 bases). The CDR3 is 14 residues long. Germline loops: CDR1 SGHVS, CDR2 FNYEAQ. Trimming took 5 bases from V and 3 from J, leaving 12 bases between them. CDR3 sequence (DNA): TGTGCCAGCAGCCCCCCCCGAGGGACAGATACGCAGTATTTT. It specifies CASSPPRGTDTQYF.

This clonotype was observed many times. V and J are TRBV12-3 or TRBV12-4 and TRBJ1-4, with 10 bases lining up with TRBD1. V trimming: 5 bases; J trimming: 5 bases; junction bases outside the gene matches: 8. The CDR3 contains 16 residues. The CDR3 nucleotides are TGTGCCAGCAGTCTAGACAGGGGGCATAGGAATGAAAAACTGTTTTTT. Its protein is CASSLDRGHRNEKLFF.

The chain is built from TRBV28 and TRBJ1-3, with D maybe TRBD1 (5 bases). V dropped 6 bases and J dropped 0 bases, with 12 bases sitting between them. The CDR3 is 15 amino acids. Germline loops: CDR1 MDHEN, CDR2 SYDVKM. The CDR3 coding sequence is TGTGCCAGCAGCGGGGGACTGAGCTCTGGAAACACCATATATTTT. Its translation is CASSGGLSSGNTIYF.

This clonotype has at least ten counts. Here the CDR3 reads CASASPGTQYF. DNA for the CDR3: TGTGCCAGCGCCTCCCCGGGGACCCAGTACTTC. The chain uses TRBV2 and TRBJ2-7; D unresolved. The assigned J gene may be wrong: the sequence end matches TRBJ2-5 better. The CDR3 consists of 11 residues. Germline V gene lookup returns CDR1 SNHLY and CDR2 FYNNEI.

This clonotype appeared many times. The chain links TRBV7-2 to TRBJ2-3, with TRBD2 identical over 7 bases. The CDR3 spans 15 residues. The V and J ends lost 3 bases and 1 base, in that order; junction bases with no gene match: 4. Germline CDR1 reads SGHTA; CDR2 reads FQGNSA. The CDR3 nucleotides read TGTGCCAGCAGCTTGCGGGAGCCCCGCACAGATACGCAGTATTTT. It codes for CASSLREPRTDTQYF.

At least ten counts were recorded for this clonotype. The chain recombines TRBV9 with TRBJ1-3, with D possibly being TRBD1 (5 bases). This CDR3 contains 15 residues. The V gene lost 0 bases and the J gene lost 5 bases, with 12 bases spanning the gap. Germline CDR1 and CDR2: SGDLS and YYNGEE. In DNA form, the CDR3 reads TGTGCCAGCAGCGTAGATGGGCAGGGCCGAAACACCATATATTTT. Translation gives CASSVDGQGRNTIYF.

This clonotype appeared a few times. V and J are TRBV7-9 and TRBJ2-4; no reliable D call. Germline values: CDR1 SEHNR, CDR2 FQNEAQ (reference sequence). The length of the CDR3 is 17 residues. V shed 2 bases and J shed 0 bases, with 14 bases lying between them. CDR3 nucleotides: TGTGCCAGCAGCTTATCTCTTCAACAGCTAGCCAAAAACATTCAGTACTTC. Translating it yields CASSLSLQQLAKNIQYF.

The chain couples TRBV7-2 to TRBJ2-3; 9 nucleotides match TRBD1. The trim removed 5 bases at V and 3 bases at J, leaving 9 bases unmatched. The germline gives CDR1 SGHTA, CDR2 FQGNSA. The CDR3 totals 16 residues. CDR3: CASSRMGTGLTDTQYF. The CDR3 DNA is TGTGCCAGCAGCCGTATGGGGACAGGGTTGACAGATACGCAGTATTTT.

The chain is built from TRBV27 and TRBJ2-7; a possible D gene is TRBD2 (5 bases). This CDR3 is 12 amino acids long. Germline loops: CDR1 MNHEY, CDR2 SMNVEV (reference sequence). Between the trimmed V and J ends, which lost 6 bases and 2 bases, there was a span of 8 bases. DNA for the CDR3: TGTGCCAGCAGACTCGGGGCCTACGAGCAGTACTTC. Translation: CASRLGAYEQYF.

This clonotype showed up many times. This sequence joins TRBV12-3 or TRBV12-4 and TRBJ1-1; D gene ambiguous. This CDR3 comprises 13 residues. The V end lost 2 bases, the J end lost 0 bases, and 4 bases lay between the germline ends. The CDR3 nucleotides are TGTGCCAGCAGTTTATTGGTGAACACTGAAGCTTTCTTT. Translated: CASSLLVNTEAFF.

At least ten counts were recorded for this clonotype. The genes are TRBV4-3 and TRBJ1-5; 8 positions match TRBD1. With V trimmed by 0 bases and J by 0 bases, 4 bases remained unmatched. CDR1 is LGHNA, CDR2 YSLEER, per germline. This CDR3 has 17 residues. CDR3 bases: TGCGCCAGCAGCCAAGAATGGACAGGGAATAGCAATCAGCCCCAGCATTTT. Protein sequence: CASSQEWTGNSNQPQHF.

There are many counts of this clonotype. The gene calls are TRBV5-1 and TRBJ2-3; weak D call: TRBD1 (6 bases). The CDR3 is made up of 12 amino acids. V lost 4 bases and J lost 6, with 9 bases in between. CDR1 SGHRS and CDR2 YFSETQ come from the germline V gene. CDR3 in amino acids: CASSRDRDTQYF. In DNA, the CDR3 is TGCGCCAGCAGCCGCGACAGGGATACGCAGTATTTT.

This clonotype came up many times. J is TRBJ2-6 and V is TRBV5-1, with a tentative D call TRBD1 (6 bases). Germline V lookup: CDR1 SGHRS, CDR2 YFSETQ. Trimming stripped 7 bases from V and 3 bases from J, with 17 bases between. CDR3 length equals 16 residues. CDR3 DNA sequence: TGCGCCAGCTCATACAGGGTGACTGGTGGGGCCAACGTCCTGACTTTC. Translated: CASSYRVTGGANVLTF. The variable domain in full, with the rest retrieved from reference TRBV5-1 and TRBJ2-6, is KAGVTQTPRYLIKTRGQQVTLSCSPISGHRSVSWYQQTPGQGLQFLFEYFSETQRNKGNFPGRFSGRQFSNSRSEMNVSTLELGDSALYLCASSYRVTGGANVLTFGAGSRLTVL.